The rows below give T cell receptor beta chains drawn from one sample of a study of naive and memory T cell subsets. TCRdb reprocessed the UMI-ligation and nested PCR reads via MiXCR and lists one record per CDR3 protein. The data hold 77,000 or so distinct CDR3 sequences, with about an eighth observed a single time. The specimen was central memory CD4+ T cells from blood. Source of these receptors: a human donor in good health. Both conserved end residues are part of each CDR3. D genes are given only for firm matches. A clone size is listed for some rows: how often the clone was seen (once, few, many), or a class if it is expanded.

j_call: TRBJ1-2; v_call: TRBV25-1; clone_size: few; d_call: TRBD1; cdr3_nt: TGTGCCAGCAGTGCCGCCCCCACCGGGACAGGGCACTATGGCTACACCTTC; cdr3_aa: CASSAAPTGTGHYGYTF
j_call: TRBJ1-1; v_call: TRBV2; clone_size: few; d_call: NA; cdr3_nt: TGTGCCACCAAACAGGGTTCTCAGAACACTGAAGCTTTCTTT; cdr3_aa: CATKQGSQNTEAFF
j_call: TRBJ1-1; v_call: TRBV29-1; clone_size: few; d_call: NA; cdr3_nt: TGCAGCGTTGAACGGGGGCTTGACACTGAAGCTTTCTTT; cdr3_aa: CSVERGLDTEAFF
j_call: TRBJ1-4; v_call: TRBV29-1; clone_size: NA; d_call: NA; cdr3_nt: TGCAGCGTTGAAAGTGTAGGGACTGGAGACGCAACTAATGAAAAACTGTTTTTT; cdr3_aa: CSVESVGTGDATNEKLFF
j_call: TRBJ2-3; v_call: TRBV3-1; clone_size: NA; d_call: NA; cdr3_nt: TGTGCCAGCAGCGATACGTATACAGATACGCAGTATTTT; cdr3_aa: CASSDTYTDTQYF
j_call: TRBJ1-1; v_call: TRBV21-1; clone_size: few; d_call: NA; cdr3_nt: TGTGCCAGCAGCCCCGAACAGGGCTCGGTGTTCACTGAAGCTTTCTTT; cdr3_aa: CASSPEQGSVFTEAFF
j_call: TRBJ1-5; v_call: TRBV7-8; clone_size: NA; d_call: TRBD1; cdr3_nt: TGTGCCAGCAGCTTTTGGGGACAGGGGAATCAGCCCCAGCATTTT; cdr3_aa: CASSFWGQGNQPQHF
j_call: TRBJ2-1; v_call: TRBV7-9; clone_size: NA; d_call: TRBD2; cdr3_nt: TGTGCCAGCAGCCCCTACGGGAGGGCCGGCAATGAGCAGTTCTTC; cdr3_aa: CASSPYGRAGNEQFF
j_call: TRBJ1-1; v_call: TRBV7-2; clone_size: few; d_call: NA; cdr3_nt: TGTGCCAGCAGCTTAGCATTCGGTACAGCAACGAGGAACACTGAAGCTTTCTTT; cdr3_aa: CASSLAFGTATRNTEAFF
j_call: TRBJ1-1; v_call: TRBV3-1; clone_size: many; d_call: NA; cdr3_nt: TGTGCCAGCAGCCGGTCCGGAGGGAACACTGAAGCTTTCTTT; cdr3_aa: CASSRSGGNTEAFF
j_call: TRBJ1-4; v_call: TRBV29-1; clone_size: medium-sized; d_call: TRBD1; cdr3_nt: TGCAGCGTGACAGGGGGCGATGAAAAACTGTTTTTT; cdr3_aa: CSVTGGDEKLFF
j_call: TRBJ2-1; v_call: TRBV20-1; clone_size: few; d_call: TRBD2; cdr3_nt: TGCAGTGCTAGAGATATAGCGGGGCTAAACAATGAGCAGTTCTTC; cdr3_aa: CSARDIAGLNNEQFF
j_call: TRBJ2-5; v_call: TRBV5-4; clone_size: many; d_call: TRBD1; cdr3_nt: TGTGCCAGCAGCTTAGCCCCACAGGGGGTACAAGAGACCCAGTACTTC; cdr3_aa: CASSLAPQGVQETQYF
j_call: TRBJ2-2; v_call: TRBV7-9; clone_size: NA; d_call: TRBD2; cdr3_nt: TGTGCCAGCAGCTTGGGTGACGCTCTAGCGGGAGGATACACCGGGGAGCTGTTTTTT; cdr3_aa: CASSLGDALAGGYTGELFF
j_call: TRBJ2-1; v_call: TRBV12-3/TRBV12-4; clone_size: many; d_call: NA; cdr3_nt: TGTGCCAGCAGTGCCGGGACCTGGGGTGAGCAGTTCTTC; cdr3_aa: CASSAGTWGEQFF
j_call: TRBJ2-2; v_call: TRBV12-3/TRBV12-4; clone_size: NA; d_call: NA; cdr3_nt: TGTGCCAGCAGTCCTCACGGCGGGGTCTCCACCGGGGAGCTGTTTTTT; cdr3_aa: CASSPHGGVSTGELFF
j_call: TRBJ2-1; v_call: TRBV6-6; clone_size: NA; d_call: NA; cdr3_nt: TGTGCCAGCAGTTACGGTTTCAATGAGCAGTTCTTC; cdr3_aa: CASSYGFNEQFF
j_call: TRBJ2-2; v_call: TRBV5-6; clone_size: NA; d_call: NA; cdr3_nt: TGTGCCAGCAGCTCCCGGGGGTCCGGGGAGCTGTTTTTT; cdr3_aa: CASSSRGSGELFF
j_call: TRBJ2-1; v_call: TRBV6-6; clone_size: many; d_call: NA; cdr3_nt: TGTGCCAGCAGCCCAGGGGTTGAGCAGTTCTTC; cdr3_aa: CASSPGVEQFF
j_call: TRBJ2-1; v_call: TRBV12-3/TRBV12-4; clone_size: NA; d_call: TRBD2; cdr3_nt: TGTGCCAGCAGGGAGACTAGCGGACACAATGAGCAGTTCTTC; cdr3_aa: CASRETSGHNEQFF
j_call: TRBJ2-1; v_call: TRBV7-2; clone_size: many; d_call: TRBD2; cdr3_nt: TGTGCCAGCAGCCCCCGGTTGGGGGGGGGGAGTAAGAATGAGCAGTTCTTC; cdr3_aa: CASSPRLGGGSKNEQFF
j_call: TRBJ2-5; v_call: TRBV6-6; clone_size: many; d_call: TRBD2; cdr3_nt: TGTGCCAGCAGTTATGCGGGAGGGGGGGAGACCCAGTACTTC; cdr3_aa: CASSYAGGGETQYF
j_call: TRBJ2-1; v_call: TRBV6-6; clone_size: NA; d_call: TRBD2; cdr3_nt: TGTGCCAGCAGTCCACGAACTAGCGGGAGTGGCGATGAGCAGTTCTTC; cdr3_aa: CASSPRTSGSGDEQFF
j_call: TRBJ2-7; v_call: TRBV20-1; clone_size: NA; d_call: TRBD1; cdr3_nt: TGCAGTGCTAGAGACGGGACAGAAGACACAGGCGGGCAGTACTTC; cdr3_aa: CSARDGTEDTGGQYF
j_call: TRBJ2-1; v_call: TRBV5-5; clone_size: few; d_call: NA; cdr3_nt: TGTGCCAGCAGCTTGGGGACTAACAATGAGCAGTTCTTC; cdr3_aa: CASSLGTNNEQFF
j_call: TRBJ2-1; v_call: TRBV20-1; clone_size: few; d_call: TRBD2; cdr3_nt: TGCAGTGCGGTGGGACTAGCGGGAGTCTCCTACAATGAGCAGTTCTTC; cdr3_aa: CSAVGLAGVSYNEQFF
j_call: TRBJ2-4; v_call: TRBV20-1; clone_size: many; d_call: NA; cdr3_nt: TGCAGTGCTCTTATGGAAGAGGAAGGAGCCAAAAACATTCAGTACTTC; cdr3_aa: CSALMEEEGAKNIQYF
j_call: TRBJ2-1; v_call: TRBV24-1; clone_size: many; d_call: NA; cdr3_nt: TGTGCCACCAGTGGCGGTACGAATGAGCAGTTCTTC; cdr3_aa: CATSGGTNEQFF
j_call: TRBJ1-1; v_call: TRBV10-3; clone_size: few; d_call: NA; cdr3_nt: TGTGCCATCAGTGGGGGGGTACCTGAAGCTTTCTTT; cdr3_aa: CAISGGVPEAFF
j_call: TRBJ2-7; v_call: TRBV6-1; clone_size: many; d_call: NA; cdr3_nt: TGTGCCAGCAGCCTCACTTTGAGAGACTACGAGCAGTACTTC; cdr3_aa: CASSLTLRDYEQYF
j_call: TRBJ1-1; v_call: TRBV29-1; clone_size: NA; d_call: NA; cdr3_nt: TGCAGCGTTGGTGCAGGCGTTCGGAACACTGAAGCTTTCTTT; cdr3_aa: CSVGAGVRNTEAFF